This T cell receptor (beta chain) is from a study of cytomegalovirus exposure and HLA in healthy donors (dated by TCRdb to 2015 to 2018). With respect to the entire study: According to an earlier analysis of a few hundred of the donors, about 179 million T cells yielded 117 million unique TCR beta sequences and around 280 Gb of sequence data. High-throughput TCR immunosequencing, statistical association of individual TCRs with disease status, and machine learning were combined to predict cytomegalovirus infection status. Along with the roughly 610-subject first cohort, a separate validation cohort of over a hundred different subjects was used. An earlier analysis of some 500 of the donors used high-throughput TCR beta sequencing to judge whether each TCR beta V gene segment behaved as functional or pseudogenic. Typing coverage differed by locus: A, B, C, DRB1 and DQB1 were typed in roughly 620-640 donors, DQA1 in about 510, DPA1 in some 570, and DPB1 in 450 to 490. Using immunosequencing, the study profiled T cell repertoires from fewer than 700 subjects and related those repertoires to cytomegalovirus serostatus. Among 300 to 450 genotyped donors of the cohort, an average of 235,054 unique TCR beta nucleotide sequences were sequenced per donor, around 18% of them non-productive. The study aimed to test whether signatures of past pathogen exposure could be identified by cataloging public T cell receptors. An early release that covered about 600 HLA-typed donors contained about 300 gigabases of sequencing data and tens of millions of unique TCR sequences. In the later analysis, no new phenotypic data were used to find candidate immune exposures; instead, reliance was placed on TCR beta sequences and their occurrence across donors. Donor age, sex, ethnicity and CMV serostatus were compiled together with the repertoire data. HLA typing included class I and class II loci at four-digit resolution. In a later analysis, previously published TCR beta repertoires from fewer than 750 donors were re-analyzed and high-resolution HLA genotyping was added so that TCR occurrence patterns could be studied. A later genetic analysis took genome-wide SNP genotypes for about 55% of the 666 donors and used that subset as a discovery cohort. Among the roughly 400 genotyped donors, more than 70% belonged to the genetic ancestry cluster associated with self-reported Caucasian donors. Every discovery cohort repertoire had been produced on one sequencing platform. About 5 DR-DQ haplotypes were handled as single units for association and clustering, since linkage in the cohort was strong. Paper-wide results and their limitations: Most TCR sequences were seen in very few donors, while some public TCRs were found in many individuals. At a false discovery rate of 0.05, a later analysis linked around 15,000 TCR beta sequences to specific HLA alleles. The study listed 170 or so TCR beta chains as associated with cytomegalovirus. The 87-base-pair reads could not distinguish some IMGT-functional V segments, including TRBV6-2 and TRBV6-3, so those segments were excluded. When HLA alleles, especially DR and DQ, strongly co-occurred, attributing TCR associations to individual alleles was difficult. In an earlier analysis of some 540 of the donors, most TCR beta V segments appeared in productive rearrangements about 87% or about 30% of the time, broadly matching IMGT annotations. In a later analysis, TCR association rates were found to vary across HLA loci, with the most associated TCRs seen for DRB1 alleles and the fewest for HLA-C alleles. Because HLA typing was missing for some donors at each locus, association tests included only the typed subset. Compared with equally common non-associated chains, HLA-associated TCR beta chains in a later analysis were more clonally expanded and had lower generation probabilities. Compared with the approximately 670-donor mean, donors in an Asian-associated ancestry cluster had fewer N-insertions in productive TCRs, according to a later genetic analysis. Roughly uniform sequencing depth across donors was assumed in presence/absence analyses, although this assumption may not hold. A further reported finding was that TCR beta sequences accurately predicted the HLA-A and HLA-B alleles for most subjects in the first cohort. It was suggested by the authors that the approach could potentially be generalized to other disease states and immunological phenotypes. Correlated functional status among segregating V segments might be attributable to linkage disequilibrium, but an unknown experimental factor could not be ruled out. About 15 rarely observed V segments, including chromosome 9 orphons, were excluded from the earlier analysis of several hundred of the donors because counts were too low. Several of the top co-occurrence clusters appeared to be linked to parvovirus B19, influenza, CMV and Epstein-Barr virus, according to a later analysis. Cytomegalovirus status was reported to be diagnosed by the classifier with high specificity and sensitivity in both the original and validation cohorts. In vitro tests confirmed that a few of the cytomegalovirus-associated TCR beta chains recognize cytomegalovirus antigens. Most CMV-associated TCR beta chains appeared to be HLA-restricted in a later analysis, and the HLA associations seemed to be driven largely by CMV exposure. This cohort had only TCR beta chains sequenced, and the lack of alpha or paired-chain data limited which features could be detected. A group of highly shared sequence variants was considered likely to be a technical artifact of the sequencing pipeline. A later genetic analysis associated a missense DCLRE1C variant with V-gene and J-gene trimming of TCR beta chains, and an independent cohort replicated the association. Immune exposure information for the cohort was limited to CMV serostatus.

V lost 2 bases and J lost 0 bases; the stretch between them is 9 bases long. Spanning cysteine to phenylalanine, the CDR3 consists of 14 amino acids. This entry keeps only the CDR3 DNA: 42 bases, framed from base 1. The germline V gene yields SGHTS for CDR1 and YDEGEE for CDR2. The cohort consisted of some 670 healthy bone marrow donors. At the time of sampling, all cohort members were nominally healthy, though unrecorded immune exposures were likely present. The donor tested CMV seronegative, placing the donor among the 350 to 400 seronegative members of the cohort. A peripheral blood sample was provided by each donor, and peripheral blood mononuclear cells were used for TCR beta sequencing. Genomic DNA was extracted from the blood cell samples with the Qiagen DNeasy Blood Extraction Kit. The library came from the immunoSEQ multiplex PCR assay. For the multiplex PCR, a mixture combining 60 forward primers for TCR Vbeta segments and 13 reverse primers for TCR Jbeta segments was used. The CDR3 region of rearranged TCR beta genes was amplified from genomic DNA with a multiplex PCR assay. Amplified TCR beta libraries were sequenced as 87-base-pair reads on the Illumina HiSeq System. The paper's processing steps were these. Across the 670 or so repertoires, a later analysis counted some 81 million unique TCR beta chains, about 10 million of which were shared by at least two donors. Raw reads were error-corrected and collapsed into unique sequences with a nearest-neighbor algorithm that merged closely related sequences to remove PCR and sequencing errors. To assign V, D and J gene segments, CDR3 sequences were aligned to IMGT reference sequences. For a sequence to be retained, a match of at least six nucleotides to both a V gene segment and a J gene segment was required. Rearrangements were called productive when the CDR3 lacked stop codons and stayed in frame with V and J; all others were non-productive. CDR3 was defined according to IMGT convention as the region running from the second conserved V-encoded cysteine to the conserved J-encoded phenylalanine. The earlier analysis of fewer than 700 of the donors excluded sequences that lacked an unambiguous match to a single V gene segment. An earlier analysis of 587 of the donors classified V segments as functional when productive rearrangements were above 56.7% and as segregating when the standard deviation between donors was above 5%. A statistical classification framework was built for diagnosing cytomegalovirus status from the catalog of TCR beta chain sequences. In a later analysis, TCR nucleotide sequences were compared against IMGT/GENE-DB human TR gene sequences so that V and J genes could be assigned. A later analysis assigned CDR3 sequences and most-parsimonious VDJ recombination scenarios with the TCRdist pipeline. In a later analysis, each TCR beta chain was defined by its CDR3 amino acid sequence together with its V-gene family, and reads without a unique V-gene family were excluded. In a later analysis, nearly 600 highly shared, low-generation-probability nucleotide sequences were removed to address suspected cross-contamination and a sequencing artifact. In a later analysis, a clonal expansion index for each public chain was calculated from normalized within-repertoire ranks of inferred template counts. In a later analysis, generation probabilities were computed using a VDJ recombination model fitted to out-of-frame rearrangements, and the results were checked against IGoR. A later analysis scored TCR-TCR, TCR-HLA and TCR-CMV co-occurrence with hypergeometric tests, applying a repertoire-size bias correction to TCR pairs. To estimate false discovery rates, a later analysis permuted the HLA or CMV assignments 20 times. In a later analysis, co-occurring TCRs were grouped using DBSCAN, with TCRdist sequence similarity added in when clustering inside HLA-allele-positive subsets. Repertoires with fewer than 30,000 or more than 120,000 public chains, plus five repertoires with anomalous nucleotide sharing, were excluded from co-occurrence clustering. The source is immuneACCESS, and TCRdb retained only in-frame sequences with V and J called. Part of the clones is not carried over; for the studies checked, unresolved V genes explain less than half of this, and the remainder is unexplained. That table is the source of V, J and clone size, and D and trimming were worked out from the DNA. The sample includes around 150,000 clones, with more than 70% observed a single time. The ten largest make up approximately 2% of the sample.

On this clone itself: Its target antigen remains unknown. Base qualities are not provided; no much larger clone lies one nucleotide away.

The sequencing sample was made of PBMCs. The clonotype originates from a woman in her thirties or forties in good health and CMV-seronegative. The chain links TRBV5-8 with TRBJ2-7, and TRBD2 may be the D gene, going by 5 matching bases. The CDR3 sequence is CASSFGLNSYEQYF. The sequenced DNA: TGTGCCAGCAGCTTCGGACTGAACTCCTACGAGCAGTACTTC.